The next 7 T cell receptor beta chains were all read from a single sample in a study of shared T cell receptors in the human thymus. Repertoires were generated with immunoSEQ multiplex PCR, while TCRdb's copy carries only in-frame clones and drops some. Of approximately 660,000 clones detected, more than 75% appear once; the ten largest clones hold roughly 0.0097%. The same sample was also studied in work on human thymus T cells.

The specimen was thymocytes. These receptors came from a boy less than two years old with a congenital heart defect.

The chain joins TRBV30 to TRBJ2-2, with TRBD1 identical over 9 bases. This CDR3 comprises 17 residues. The ends lost 5 bases at V and 0 bases at J; junction bases unmatched: 10. The germline V gene encodes CDR1 GTSNPN and CDR2 SVGIG (reference sequence). The CDR3 sequence is CAWQGQGSQSNTGELFF. The CDR3 bases are TGTGCCTGGCAAGGACAGGGGTCCCAGTCGAACACCGGGGAGCTGTTTTTT. Based on the CDR3 plus reference TRBV30 and TRBJ2-2, the full variable domain is SQTIHQWPATLVQPVGSPLSLECTVEGTSNPNLYWYRQAAGRGLQLLFYSVGIGQISSEVPQNLSASRPQDRQFILSSKKLLLSDSGFYLCAWQGQGSQSNTGELFFGEGSRLTVL.

The chain has TRBV28 and TRBJ2-1, with 8 bases matching TRBD2. CDR3 length: 17 residues. Germline V lookup: CDR1 MDHEN, CDR2 SYDVKM. The V segment lost 5 bases and the J segment 5 bases; nucleotides outside the gene matches: 14. DNA of the CDR3: TGTGCCAGCAGTACTCCCCCCCGGGAGGGCCTCGACAATGAGCAGTTCTTC. This sequence encodes CASSTPPREGLDNEQFF.

This chain connects TRBV28 to TRBJ2-7; D is unresolved. CDR3 length: 15 amino acids. Trimming stripped 5 bases from V and 4 bases from J, with 18 bases between. The V gene's germline CDR1 is MDHEN and CDR2 SYDVKM. Here the CDR3 DNA reads TGTGCCAGCAGTCCATTTGGGCAAGACACTTACGAGCAGTACTTC. Its protein product is CASSPFGQDTYEQYF. Full variable domain (missing parts from reference TRBV28 and TRBJ2-7): DVKVTQSSRYLVKRTGEKVFLECVQDMDHENMFWYRQDPGLGLRLIYFSYDVKMKEKGDIPEGYSVSREKKERFSLILESASTNQTSMYLCASSPFGQDTYEQYFGPGTRLTVT.

DNA for the CDR3: TGTGCCAGCAGCCATACTGATAACACTGAAGCTTTCTTT. Translated, it gives CASSHTDNTEAFF. The rearrangement links TRBV5-6 to TRBJ1-1, with D unresolved. This CDR3 is 13 amino acids long. From germline, CDR1 is SGHDT and CDR2 YYEEEE. The V gene lost 4 bases and the J gene lost 2 bases, with 9 bases spanning the gap. Full variable domain (rest looked up from reference TRBV5-6 and TRBJ1-1): DAGVTQSPTHLIKTRGQQVTLRCSPKSGHDTVSWYQQALGQGPQFIFQYYEEEERQRGNFPDRFSGHQFPNYSSELNVNALLLGDSALYLCASSHTDNTEAFFGQGTRLTVV.

V gene TRBV18 combines with J gene TRBJ2-3; 14 nucleotides line up with TRBD2. Germline CDR1 reads KGHSH; CDR2 reads LQKENI. V lost 6 bases and J lost 4; bases outside the gene matches: 6. The CDR3 extends over 16 amino acids. This CDR3 is CASSQTSGRAPDTQYF. Written as DNA, the CDR3 is TGTGCCAGCTCCCAGACTAGCGGGAGGGCCCCAGATACGCAGTATTTT.

V usage is TRBV27 and J usage is TRBJ2-1; 10 bases agree with TRBD2. J lost 2 bases, V lost 7 bases, and 14 bases had no gene match. The CDR3 runs to 18 residues. CDR1 is MNHEY and CDR2 is SMNVEV in the germline V gene (reference sequence). For the CDR3, the DNA is TGTGCCAGCACCCGACAGGGCCCAGCGGGAGGGCCCTACAATGAGCAGTTCTTC. Translated, it gives CASTRQGPAGGPYNEQFF.

This rearrangement joins TRBV27 to TRBJ2-4; D is unclear. The CDR3 consists of 14 residues. Trimming took off 3 bases at V and 3 bases at J, with 9 bases between the two ends. The germline V gene has CDR1 MNHEY and CDR2 SMNVEV (reference sequence). CDR3 region: CASSFSFGKNIQYF. CDR3 in DNA: TGTGCCAGCAGTTTTTCCTTCGGCAAAAACATTCAGTACTTC.